This T cell receptor beta chain was recovered during a study of control samples from healthy donors and cancer patients. The CDR3 is made up of 11 amino acids. V was shortened by 2 bases and J by 7 bases, with 6 bases between the two germline ends. Germline values: CDR1 MNHEY, CDR2 SVGAGI. The table came from immunoSEQ multiplex PCR; TCRdb's copy has only in-frame clones and leaves some out. The sample shows approximately 150,000 clones, approximately 86% of them seen only once. This sequence originates from a man aged 18 to 30 in good health. The rearrangement links TRBV6-5 to TRBJ2-7, with D unclear. Sequencing was done on a sample of blood. The CDR3 loop reads CASSYKSEQYF. CDR3 in DNA: TGTGCCAGCAGTTACAAGAGTGAGCAGTACTTC.